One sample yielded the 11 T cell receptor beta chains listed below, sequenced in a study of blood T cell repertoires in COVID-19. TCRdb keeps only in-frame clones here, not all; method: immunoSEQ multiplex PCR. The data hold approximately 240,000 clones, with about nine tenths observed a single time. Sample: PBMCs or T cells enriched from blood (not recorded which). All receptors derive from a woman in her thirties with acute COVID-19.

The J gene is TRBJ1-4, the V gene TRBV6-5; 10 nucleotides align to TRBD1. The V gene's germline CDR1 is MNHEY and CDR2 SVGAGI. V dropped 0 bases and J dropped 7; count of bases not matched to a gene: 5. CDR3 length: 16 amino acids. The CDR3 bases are TGTGCCAGCAGTTACTCGACAGGGGGCGCATCTGAAAAACTGTTTTTT. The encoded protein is CASSYSTGGASEKLFF.

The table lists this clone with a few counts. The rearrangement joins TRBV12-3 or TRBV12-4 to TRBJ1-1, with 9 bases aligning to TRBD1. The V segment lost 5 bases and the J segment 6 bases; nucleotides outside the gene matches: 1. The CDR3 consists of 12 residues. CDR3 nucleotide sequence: TGTGCCAGCAGTCGGACAGGGGCTGAAGCTTTCTTT. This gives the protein CASSRTGAEAFF.

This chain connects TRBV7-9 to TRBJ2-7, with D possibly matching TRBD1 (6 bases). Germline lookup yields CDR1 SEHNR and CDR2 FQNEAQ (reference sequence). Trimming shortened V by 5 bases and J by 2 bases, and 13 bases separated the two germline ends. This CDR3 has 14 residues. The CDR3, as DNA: TGTGCCAGCAGCGTAGGGGGAGCAGCCTACGAGCAGTACTTC. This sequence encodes CASSVGGAAYEQYF.

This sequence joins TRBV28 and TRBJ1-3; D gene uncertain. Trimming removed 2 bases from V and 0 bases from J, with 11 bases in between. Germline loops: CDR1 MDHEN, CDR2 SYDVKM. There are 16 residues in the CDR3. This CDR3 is CASSLGRQASGNTIYF. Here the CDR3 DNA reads TGTGCCAGCAGTTTAGGTAGGCAGGCCTCTGGAAACACCATATATTTT.

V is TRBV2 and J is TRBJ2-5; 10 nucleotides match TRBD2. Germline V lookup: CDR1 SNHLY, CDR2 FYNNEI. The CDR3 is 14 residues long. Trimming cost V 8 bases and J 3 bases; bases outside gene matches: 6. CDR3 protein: CASPLAGGEETQYF. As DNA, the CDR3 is TGTGCCAGCCCTTTAGCGGGGGGTGAAGAGACCCAGTACTTC.

CDR3: CASSPGNEQFF. The CDR3 DNA reads as TGTGCCAGCAGCCCCGGTAATGAGCAGTTCTTC. The V and J genes are TRBV11-2 and TRBJ2-1, with unresolved D. Germline-derived CDR1 and CDR2 are SGHAT and FQNNGV. The CDR3 has 11 amino acids. Deletions cut 5 bases from V and 7 bases from J, with 6 bases between. The full variable domain, completed using reference TRBV11-2 and TRBJ2-1, is EAGVAQSPRYKIIEKRQSVAFWCNPISGHATLYWYQQILGQGPKLLIQFQNNGVVDDSQLPKDRFSAERLKGVDSTLKIQPAKLEDSAVYLCASSPGNEQFFGPGTRLTVL.

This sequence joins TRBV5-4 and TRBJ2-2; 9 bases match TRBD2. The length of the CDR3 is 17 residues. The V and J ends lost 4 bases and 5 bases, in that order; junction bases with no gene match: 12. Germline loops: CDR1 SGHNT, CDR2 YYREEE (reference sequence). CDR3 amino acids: CASSSRLAVSKTGELFF. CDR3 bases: TGTGCCAGCAGCAGTCGACTAGCGGTCTCCAAGACCGGGGAGCTGTTTTTT.

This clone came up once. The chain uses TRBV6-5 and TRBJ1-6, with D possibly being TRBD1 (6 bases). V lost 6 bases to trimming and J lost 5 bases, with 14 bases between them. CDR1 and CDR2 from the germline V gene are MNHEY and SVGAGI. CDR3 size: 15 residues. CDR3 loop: CASRVDRSNNSPLHF. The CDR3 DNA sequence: TGTGCCAGCAGGGTGGACAGATCAAATAATTCACCCCTCCACTTT.

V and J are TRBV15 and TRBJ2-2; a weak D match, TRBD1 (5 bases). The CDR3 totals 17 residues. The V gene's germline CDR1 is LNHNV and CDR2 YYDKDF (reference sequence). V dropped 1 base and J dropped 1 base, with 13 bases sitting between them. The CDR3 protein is CATSRARTTLNTGELFF. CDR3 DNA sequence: TGTGCCACCAGCAGAGCCAGGACAACTCTGAACACCGGGGAGCTGTTTTTT.

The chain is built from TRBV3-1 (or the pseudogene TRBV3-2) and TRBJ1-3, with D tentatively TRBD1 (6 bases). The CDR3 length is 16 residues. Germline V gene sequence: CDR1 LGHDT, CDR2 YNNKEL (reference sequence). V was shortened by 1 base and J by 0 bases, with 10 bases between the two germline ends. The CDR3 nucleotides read TGTGCCAGCAGCCAAGTTGGGGGGGCCTCTGGAAACACCATATATTTT. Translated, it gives CASSQVGGASGNTIYF.

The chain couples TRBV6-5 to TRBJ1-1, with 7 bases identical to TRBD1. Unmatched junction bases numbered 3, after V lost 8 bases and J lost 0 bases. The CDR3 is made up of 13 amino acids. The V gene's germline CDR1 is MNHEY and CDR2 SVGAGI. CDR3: CASQGQMNTEAFF. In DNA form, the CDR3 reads TGTGCCAGCCAGGGACAGATGAACACTGAAGCTTTCTTT.